This TCR beta chain was observed in a study of long-term antiretroviral therapy in people with HIV. The study, taken as a whole, reports: Controls showed broader CDR3 length ranges than did the HIV repertoires.

In regard to this clone: Its antigen is not identified.

Runs used v3.0 of the immunoSEQ assay and were done at survey level. Produced via immunoSEQ multiplex PCR; TCRdb's table is partial and in-frame only. The sample shows about 16,000 clones, less than 80% of them seen only once. CDR1 and CDR2 (germline): SGHDT, YYEEEE. CDR3 length: 15 residues. The V and J ends lost 4 bases and 7 bases respectively, with 18 bases between them. This TCR was recovered from a woman between 45 and 60 years old with HIV. The rearrangement uses TRBV5-6 and TRBJ2-1, with D maybe TRBD2 (5 bases). This sample comprised unsorted PBMCs, obtained 1.5 years before starting antiretroviral therapy. For the CDR3, the DNA is TGTGCCAGCAGCGACGAGGGCTCGTTGAGGAATGAGCAGTTCTTC. Translating gives CASSDEGSLRNEQFF.